The source of this T cell receptor beta chain is a study of cytomegalovirus exposure and HLA in healthy donors. Overall study results and limits: Association with HLA alleles at 0.05 false discovery rate was found for roughly 17,000 TCR beta sequences in a later analysis. Per published reports, the classifier diagnosed cytomegalovirus status with high specificity and sensitivity. In an earlier analysis, about 87% or about 30%: the productive usage of most TCR beta V segments.

A multiplex PCR was run with 60 Vbeta primers and 13 Jbeta primers. The repertoire was sequenced with immunoSEQ multiplex PCR; TCRdb's copy has only in-frame clones and lacks some. Found here are approximately 110,000 clones, 15% of them singletons; the top ten hold under 2%. A word on this clone: Its target is not known.

This receptor was taken from a young woman in good health and CMV-seronegative. Sequences were obtained from PBMCs.

The CDR3 nucleotides are TGTGCCAGCAGCCACATTGGGTGGTGGCGACAGGGCAACCAAGAGACCCAGTACTTC. Its translation is CASSHIGWWRQGNQETQYF. The chain couples TRBV14 to TRBJ2-5; 7 bases fit TRBD1. The CDR3 is made up of 19 amino acids. V lost 3 bases to trimming and J lost 0 bases; unmatched junction nucleotides: 16. Germline CDR1 SGHDN, CDR2 FVKESK.